What follows is one T cell receptor beta chain and its context. The data derive from a study of CDR3 diversity in severe acne. One entry per CDR3 protein results from TCRdb running MiXCR on the PCR reads. The data contain over 85,000 distinct CDR3 sequences, under 60% of them singletons. This CDR3 spans 11 amino acids. CDR1 and CDR2 (germline): SNHLY, FYNNEI. V was pared by 6 bases and J by 7 bases, with 6 bases between. Sequencing input: blood. This TCR came from a male donor with acne. The chain couples TRBV2 to TRBJ2-2; D may match TRBD1 or TRBD2 (5 bases each). The CDR3 DNA is TGTGCCAGCAGGGGGGACGGGGAGCTGTTTTTT. Protein sequence: CASRGDGELFF.